What follows is one T cell receptor (beta chain) and its context. Per the original methods: Quantification of nucleated cells was approximated via reference gene primer amplification. Profiled with immunoSEQ multiplex PCR; TCRdb holds only in-frame clones, not every one. V, J and clone size are taken as reported in that table, and D and trimming were inferred from the DNA itself. The sample includes approximately 200,000 clones, more than 75% of them seen just once. This sample is drawn from a study of blood T cell repertoires in COVID-19. Study background: There were acute and convalescent COVID-19 samples, and they came from the United States, Italy and Spain. PBMCs, B-cell-depleted T cells, or T cells provided the cDNA or gDNA that made up the material.

Germline values: CDR1 SGHTA, CDR2 FQGNSA. Trimming left V 5 bases short and J 2 bases short, with 5 bases between. The CDR3 is 12 residues long. Sequencing was done on a sample of peripheral blood. The origin of this receptor is a man between 60 and 75 years old who had recovered from COVID-19. The rearrangement joins TRBV7-2 to TRBJ2-3; unclear D gene. CDR3 nucleotide sequence: TGTGCCAGCAGCCCCTCCACAGATACGCAGTATTTT. Protein: CASSPSTDTQYF.